A single TCR beta chain is shown here with its context. What it binds is unknown. The data derive from a study of T cell responses to AZD1222 COVID-19 vaccine. Overall study findings and caveats: Females outnumbered males among donors, who were mostly white British; clonal diversity was possibly underestimated. When two AZD1222 doses had been given, Spike-specific TCR breadth and depth rose.

Some clones are missing from TCRdb's copy, which holds only in-frame ones; the method was immunoSEQ multiplex PCR. Among 110,000 to 150,000 clones listed, over 80% were seen once. This clonotype originated in an adult who received the AZD1222 COVID-19 vaccine. The sequencing here drew on peripheral blood, taken 28 days after the second AZD1222 dose.

The DNA of the CDR3 is TGTGCCAGCAACTTAGAGACCTACGAGCAGTACTTC. Its protein is CASNLETYEQYF. The chain has TRBV28 and TRBJ2-7; D gene ambiguous. Germline V lookup: CDR1 MDHEN, CDR2 SYDVKM. CDR3 length: 12 residues. V lost 7 bases, J lost 2 bases, and 9 bases lay in between. The entire variable domain, with the rest obtained from reference TRBV28 and TRBJ2-7, is as follows: DVKVTQSSRYLVKRTGEKVFLECVQDMDHENMFWYRQDPGLGLRLIYFSYDVKMKEKGDIPEGYSVSREKKERFSLILESASTNQTSMYLCASNLETYEQYFGPGTRLTVT.